The clone carrying this TCR beta chain turned up a few times. Preparation of the TCRbeta library involved a method that used unique molecular identifiers. TCRdb reprocessed the PCR reads with MiXCR, giving one entry per CDR3 protein. Found here are some 500,000 distinct CDR3 sequences, around 16% of them singletons; the top ten hold roughly 3.3%. This sample is drawn from a study of T-cell reconstitution after alpha-beta-depleted transplantation in children. Looked up from germline, CDR1 is SQVTM and CDR2 is ANQGSEA. Trimming stripped 4 bases from V and 2 bases from J, with 10 bases between. CDR3 length: 13 amino acids.

The receptor comes from a human donor who donated a stem cell graft to a child with acute lymphoblastic leukemia. The chain carries TRBV29-1 and TRBJ2-3, with D maybe TRBD2 (5 bases). This specimen consisted of PBMCs from the stem cell graft donor, obtained from the stem cell graft. CDR3 in DNA: TGCAGCGTTGCCGGGATAAACACAGATACGCAGTATTTT. It is translated as CSVAGINTDTQYF.